These 17 T cell receptor beta chains share one sample of origin, sequenced in a study of blood T cells in healthy people across ages. PCR was performed a second time for about 6 to 12 cycles using a sample-barcoded 5' primer and a J-beta primer mix. In TCRdb, the 5' RACE reads were re-called with MiXCR into one record per CDR3 protein. The sample has approximately 1.5 million distinct CDR3 sequences, 30% to 40% seen once. The sequenced sample was blood. Source of these receptors: a woman aged 30 to 39 in good health.

The chain carries TRBV7-9 and TRBJ1-1, with D possibly matching TRBD1 (5 bases). The V gene lost 0 bases and the J gene lost 8 bases, with 16 bases spanning the gap. The length of the CDR3 is 15 residues. Per germline, CDR1 SEHNR and CDR2 FQNEAQ (reference sequence). DNA of the CDR3: TGTGCCAGCAGCTTAGCGTGGGGCCCGGCGGGAGAAGCTTTCTTT. Translating it yields CASSLAWGPAGEAFF.

Many counts were recorded for this clonotype. DNA for the CDR3: TGTGCCAGCAGTTTAAGGGATGAGCAGTTCTTC. It codes for CASSLRDEQFF. The chain couples TRBV12-3 or TRBV12-4 to TRBJ2-1; D unclear. V was shortened by 2 bases and J by 8 bases, with 4 bases between the two germline ends. This CDR3 comprises 11 residues.

In this sample, this clonotype turned up a few times. The V gene is TRBV10-3, the J gene TRBJ2-7; possibly TRBD1 or TRBD2 for D (5 bases each). The germline V gene encodes CDR1 ENHRY and CDR2 SYGVKD. V was pared by 3 bases and J by 3 bases, with 9 bases between. CDR3 length equals 13 residues. The CDR3 DNA follows: TGTGCCATCAGTGACGGGGCCCGCTACGAGCAGTACTTC. This codes for CAISDGARYEQYF.

This clonotype was observed a few times. This chain links TRBV12-3 or TRBV12-4 with TRBJ2-1, with 15 bases fitting TRBD2. The CDR3 contains 17 residues. J was trimmed by 8 bases and V by 5 bases; bases with no gene match: 10. DNA of the CDR3: TGTGCCAGCAGTCGGACTAGCGGGGGGGCCTTGGGGTATGAGCAGTTCTTC. The encoded protein is CASSRTSGGALGYEQFF.

In this sample, this clonotype turned up many times. The V gene is TRBV29-1, the J gene TRBJ2-1; 8 bases are a match to TRBD2. Germline V gives CDR1 SQVTM, CDR2 ANQGSEA. The CDR3 totals 16 residues. Trimming cost V 0 bases and J 6 bases; bases outside gene matches: 10. The DNA for the CDR3 is TGCAGCGTTGAAGATTGGGGTACGGCGGGAGGCAATGAGCAGTTCTTC. This codes for CSVEDWGTAGGNEQFF.

This clonotype was recorded a few times. J is TRBJ2-2 and V is TRBV19, with D perhaps matching TRBD1 (7 bases). Looked up from germline, CDR1 is LNHDA and CDR2 is SQIVND (reference sequence). V lost 3 bases and J 4 bases, leaving 21 bases between the germline ends. The CDR3 has 18 residues. The chain's CDR3 is CASSMGGGWQGVTGELFF. CDR3 DNA sequence: TGTGCCAGTAGTATGGGAGGCGGATGGCAGGGGGTCACCGGGGAGCTGTTTTTT.

J is TRBJ2-1 and V is TRBV5-6; D remains unclear. V was trimmed by 1 base and J by 10 bases, leaving 12 bases between them. Germline lookup yields CDR1 SGHDT and CDR2 YYEEEE. The CDR3 has 13 amino acids. The CDR3 here is CASSLSPKAEQFF. In DNA form, the CDR3 reads TGTGCCAGCAGCTTGTCCCCTAAGGCGGAGCAGTTCTTC.

CDR3 nucleotide sequence: TGTGCCAGCACCGTCTTTGGGGGCGCAGCTAATGAAAAACTGTTTTTT. Amino acids: CASTVFGGAANEKLFF. The genes are TRBV7-8 and TRBJ1-4, with D perhaps TRBD1 (6 bases). Germline assignment: CDR1 SGHVS and CDR2 FQNEAQ. The ends were cut back, 7 bases at V and 3 bases at J, with 18 bases in the middle. This CDR3 is built from 16 residues.

The chain links TRBV7-9 to TRBJ2-3; no firm D call. V was trimmed by 4 bases and J by 1 base, leaving 15 bases between them. The CDR3 is 16 amino acids. Germline CDR1 and CDR2: SEHNR and FQNEAQ (reference sequence). The DNA of the CDR3 is TGTGCCAGCAGCTCTTCGTTTACCAGTCGCACAGATACGCAGTATTTT. It specifies CASSSSFTSRTDTQYF. Using reference TRBV7-9 and TRBJ2-3 for the parts outside the CDR3, the full variable domain is DTGVSQNPRHKITKRGQNVTFRCDPISEHNRLYWYRQTLGQGPEFLTYFQNEAQLEKSRLLSDRFSAERPKGSFSTLEIQRTEQGDSAMYLCASSSSFTSRTDTQYFGPGTRLTVL.

V gene TRBV27 combines with J gene TRBJ2-7; possibly TRBD2 for D (5 bases). The CDR3 is made up of 14 amino acids. V dropped 7 bases and J dropped 3 bases, with 16 bases sitting between them. The germline V gene has CDR1 MNHEY and CDR2 SMNVEV (reference sequence). The CDR3 DNA follows: TGTGCCAGCAAGTCGGGCGGGCCTAGCTACGAGCAGTACTTC. It specifies CASKSGGPSYEQYF.

This clonotype was counted only a few times. The chain carries TRBV10-3 and TRBJ2-3, with 13 bases aligning to TRBD2. CDR1 is ENHRY and CDR2 is SYGVKD in the germline V gene. CDR3 length: 16 amino acids. V lost 6 bases, J lost 0 bases, and 3 bases stayed unmatched. CDR3 residues: CAIRGTSGMSTDTQYF. CDR3 DNA sequence: TGTGCCATCAGAGGGACTAGCGGGATGAGCACAGATACGCAGTATTTT.

This rearrangement joins TRBV6-1 to TRBJ1-5, with 8 bases identical to TRBD1. CDR3 size: 13 residues. CDR1 MNHNS and CDR2 SASEGT come from the germline V gene. Losses at the gene ends were 6 bases for V and 6 bases for J; bases not matched to a gene: 4. The CDR3 bases are TGTGCCAGCAGGTCAGGGGGCCCTCAGCCCCAGCATTTT. Amino acid sequence: CASRSGGPQPQHF.

The V gene is TRBV11-2, the J gene TRBJ2-7, with 10 bases that match TRBD1. Germline trimming cut 3 bases from V and 3 bases from J; bases unmatched to any gene: 17. The CDR3 is 19 residues long. Per germline, CDR1 SGHAT and CDR2 FQNNGV. The CDR3 nucleotides read TGTGCCAGCAGCTTTAGTATGACAGGGGGCGGCCCCACTCTCTACGAGCAGTACTTC. As protein: CASSFSMTGGGPTLYEQYF.

The V call is TRBV20-1, the J call TRBJ2-1; 11 bases are a match to TRBD2. V shed 6 bases, J shed 3 bases, and the junction held 4 bases outside the gene matches. The germline V gene encodes CDR1 DFQATT and CDR2 SNEGSKA (reference sequence). This CDR3 has 14 residues. CDR3 coding DNA: TGCAGTGCGGCGACTAGCGGGGTCTACAATGAGCAGTTCTTC. Translated, it gives CSAATSGVYNEQFF.

The chain employs TRBV7-7 and TRBJ2-5; D is uncertain. The CDR3 sequence is 13 residues long. CDR1 SSHAT and CDR2 FNYEAQ come from the germline V gene (reference sequence). Trimming took off 1 base at V and 4 bases at J, with 7 bases between the two ends. The chain's CDR3 is CASSLVNTETQYF. CDR3 in DNA: TGTGCCAGCAGCTTAGTTAATACAGAGACCCAGTACTTC.

This clonotype was recorded a few times. The chain links TRBV29-1 to TRBJ1-5; D is ambiguous. The ends were cut back, 4 bases at V and 0 bases at J, with 4 bases in the middle. This CDR3 has 12 amino acids. Germline V gene lookup returns CDR1 SQVTM and CDR2 ANQGSEA. The CDR3 DNA follows: TGCAGCGTTGGGAATAGCAATCAGCCCCAGCATTTT. Its translation: CSVGNSNQPQHF. Complete variable domain (other parts from reference TRBV29-1 and TRBJ1-5): SAVISQKPSRDICQRGTSLTIQCQVDSQVTMMFWYRQQPGQSLTLIATANQGSEATYESGFVIDKFPISRPNLTFSTLTVSNMSPEDSSIYLCSVGNSNQPQHFGDGTRLSIL.

The rearrangement joins TRBV5-5 to TRBJ2-7, with D perhaps matching TRBD1 (5 bases). This CDR3 is 16 amino acids long. Germline assignment: CDR1 SGHKS and CDR2 YYEKEE (reference sequence). V was shortened by 0 bases and J by 3 bases, with 16 bases between the two germline ends. CDR3 coding DNA: TGTGCCAGCAGCTTGGACAGGACCGTAGGGTTCTACGAGCAGTACTTC. Its protein product is CASSLDRTVGFYEQYF.